This T cell receptor beta chain was identified in a study of STAT3 mutations in large granular lymphocyte leukemia. Findings and limits, study-wide: Every T-cell large granular lymphocyte leukemia patient had at least one immunodominant TCR beta clonotype.

The data were produced by immunoSEQ multiplex PCR, yet TCRdb's version contains in-frame clones alone and is incomplete. The sample yields around 39,000 clones, nearly 90% seen once. Points on this clone: Its antigen is as yet unknown.

The origin of this receptor is a human donor with T large granular lymphocyte leukemia. Some clones in this sample may be carry-over from other donors' samples. The sample consisted of PBMCs.

The CDR3 protein is CASRGALGTQYF. Written as DNA, the CDR3 is TGTGCCAGCAGAGGGGCCCTAGGGACCCAGTACTTC. The chain is built from TRBV6-6 and TRBJ2-5, with D maybe TRBD1 (5 bases). Germline values: CDR1 MNHNY, CDR2 SVGAGI (reference sequence). The CDR3 is made up of 12 amino acids. The V and J ends lost 6 bases and 7 bases respectively, with 12 bases between them.